The 18 T cell receptor beta chains given below trace back to one sample, sequenced in a study of blood T cells in healthy people across ages. A second PCR, run for roughly 7 to 11 cycles, used a sample-barcoded 5' primer plus a J-beta primer mix. TCRdb reprocessed the 5' RACE reads via MiXCR and lists one record per CDR3 protein. The table records fewer than 1,200,000 distinct CDR3 sequences, approximately 25% of them present only once. This same sample was also part of a study on T cells of mothers and their children.

Sequenced sample: blood. The source of these receptors is a girl aged 2 to 9 in good health.

The rearrangement joins TRBV27 to TRBJ1-4, with D hard to call. V was cut by 6 bases and J by 8 bases, with 10 bases left in between. The CDR3 is 12 amino acids. The V gene's germline CDR1 is MNHEY and CDR2 SMNVEV (reference sequence). CDR3 nucleotide sequence: TGTGCCAGCAGAGGACTGGGGGAAAAACTGTTTTTT. Translation gives CASRGLGEKLFF. Looking up the rest from reference TRBV27 and TRBJ1-4 gives the full variable domain: EAQVTQNPRYLITVTGKKLTVTCSQNMNHEYMSWYRQDPGLGLRQIYYSMNVEVTDKGDVPEGYKVSRKEKRNFPLILESPSPNQTSLYFCASRGLGEKLFFGSGTQLSVL.

This clonotype was detected a few times. This sequence joins TRBV2 and TRBJ2-5, with 14 bases aligning to TRBD2. The CDR3 contains 19 residues. CDR1 is SNHLY, CDR2 FYNNEI, per germline. Trimming cost V 5 bases and J 4 bases; bases outside gene matches: 15. This chain's CDR3 is CASSLGLAGGSNRGETQYF. The DNA of the CDR3 is TGTGCCAGCAGTCTCGGACTAGCGGGAGGCAGTAATCGAGGAGAGACCCAGTACTTC.

This clonotype came up a few times. The chain combines TRBV4-2 with TRBJ2-2, with D possibly being TRBD1 (5 bases). The CDR3 totals 16 residues. Germline-derived CDR1 and CDR2 are LGHNA and YNFKEQ. The germline V and J ends were trimmed by 0 bases and 7 bases, with 15 bases remaining between them. CDR3 in DNA: TGTGCCAGCAGCCAAGATCTCGGCTTTAGGGGCGGGGAGCTGTTTTTT. Its translation: CASSQDLGFRGGELFF.

The chain is built from TRBV5-1 and TRBJ1-5; 7 bases map to TRBD1. The junction had 9 bases not matched to a gene; V was cut back by 4 bases and J by 2 bases. CDR1 is SGHRS, CDR2 YFSETQ, per germline. The CDR3 has 16 residues. The CDR3 loop reads CASSEGQTSGNQPQHF. The CDR3, as DNA: TGCGCCAGCAGCGAGGGACAGACAAGCGGCAATCAGCCCCAGCATTTT.

This sequence joins TRBV27 and TRBJ2-1; weak D call: TRBD2 (5 bases). Germline V lookup: CDR1 MNHEY, CDR2 SMNVEV (reference sequence). CDR3 length equals 16 residues. Trimming cost V 2 bases and J 1 base, with 12 bases left between them. As DNA, the CDR3 is TGTGCCAGCAGTTTAGGTGGGAGAAGGTCCTACAATGAGCAGTTCTTC. It specifies CASSLGGRRSYNEQFF.

This clonotype appeared a few times. The CDR3 spells CAISGQGASELFF. The CDR3 DNA sequence: TGTGCCATCAGTGGACAGGGGGCTTCGGAGCTGTTTTTT. The J gene is TRBJ2-2, the V gene TRBV10-3; TRBD1 matches at 10 bases. CDR3 length equals 13 residues. Trimming removed 4 bases from V and 10 bases from J; junction bases left unmatched: 3. Germline V gene sequence: CDR1 ENHRY, CDR2 SYGVKD.

The V gene is TRBV6-6, the J gene TRBJ2-1, with 12 positions matching TRBD2. The J call may be in error: the DNA end matches TRBJ2-5 better. Per germline, CDR1 MNHNY and CDR2 SVGAGI (reference sequence). The CDR3 is 15 amino acids. This CDR3 is CASSKLAGGRETQYF. As DNA, the CDR3 is TGTGCCAGCAGCAAACTAGCGGGAGGTAGAGAGACCCAGTACTTC.

The table lists this clonotype with a few counts. The chain links TRBV27 to TRBJ1-2, with D uncertain. V was cut by 7 bases and J by 8 bases, with 14 bases left in between. The CDR3 totals 12 residues. Germline values: CDR1 MNHEY, CDR2 SMNVEV (reference sequence). The CDR3 region is CASKGLDKGYTF. CDR3 bases: TGTGCCAGCAAAGGGCTTGATAAAGGCTACACCTTC.

This clonotype was observed a few times. V usage is TRBV12-3 or TRBV12-4 and J usage is TRBJ2-5; 9 bases agree with TRBD1. The end of the DNA fits TRBJ2-1 better, so the J call may be wrong. The length of the CDR3 is 13 residues. The CDR3 DNA reads TGTGCCAGCAGACAACAGGGGGCTGTTGAGCAGTTCTTC. Its translation: CASRQQGAVEQFF.

V usage is TRBV20-1 and J usage is TRBJ1-3, with D perhaps TRBD1 (5 bases). From germline, CDR1 is DFQATT and CDR2 SNEGSKA (reference sequence). Trimming removed 3 bases from V and 4 bases from J, with 10 bases in between. The CDR3 extends over 13 amino acids. The CDR3 DNA sequence: TGCAGTGCTAGTGATAGGGGCGGAAACACCATATATTTT. This codes for CSASDRGGNTIYF.

Only a few counts were recorded for this clonotype. This chain links TRBV12-3 or TRBV12-4 with TRBJ1-1; D possibly corresponds to TRBD1 (5 bases). The CDR3 covers 18 residues. Trimming left V 5 bases short and J 1 base short, with 23 bases between. CDR3 nucleotides: TGTGCCAGCAGTCAATCTTTGGGGGGATTGAAGGAGAACACTGAAGCTTTCTTT. Translation: CASSQSLGGLKENTEAFF.

CDR3 sequence reads: CSVLTSGKGETQYF. The CDR3, as DNA: TGCAGTGTTTTGACTAGCGGGAAAGGAGAGACCCAGTACTTC. The V call is TRBV20-1, the J call TRBJ2-5; 11 nucleotides line up with TRBD2. The CDR3 length is 14 residues. Losses at the gene ends were 7 bases for V and 4 bases for J; bases not matched to a gene: 8. Germline CDR1 reads DFQATT; CDR2 reads SNEGSKA (reference sequence).

The J gene is TRBJ1-4, the V gene TRBV7-9, with D possibly matching TRBD1 (5 bases). Deletions cut 4 bases from V and 6 bases from J, with 18 bases between. The CDR3 contains 16 residues. Per germline, CDR1 SEHNR and CDR2 FQNEAQ (reference sequence). The CDR3 DNA reads as TGTGCCAGCAGCTCCTCAAAGGGACGTACGGATGAAAAACTGTTTTTT. Its translation: CASSSSKGRTDEKLFF. Combining the CDR3 with reference TRBV7-9 and TRBJ1-4 gives the whole variable domain DTGVSQNPRHKITKRGQNVTFRCDPISEHNRLYWYRQTLGQGPEFLTYFQNEAQLEKSRLLSDRFSAERPKGSFSTLEIQRTEQGDSAMYLCASSSSKGRTDEKLFFGSGTQLSVL.

This chain connects TRBV18 to TRBJ2-1, with 7 bases aligning to TRBD1. Germline CDR1 reads KGHSH; CDR2 reads LQKENI. The V gene end was trimmed by 4 bases and the J gene end by 8 bases; junction bases not matched to a gene: 2. The length of the CDR3 is 12 residues. CDR3 sequence: CASSRQGHEQFF. CDR3 nucleotides: TGTGCCAGCTCACGACAGGGCCATGAGCAGTTCTTC.

This clonotype was seen more than once but under ten times. This chain joins TRBV2 and TRBJ2-1; D is possibly TRBD2 (5 bases). Germline lookup yields CDR1 SNHLY and CDR2 FYNNEI. This CDR3 spans 17 amino acids. Trimming took off 0 bases at V and 2 bases at J, with 14 bases between the two ends. The CDR3 loop is CASSEALRGKAYNEQFF. The CDR3 nucleotides read TGTGCCAGCAGTGAAGCGCTTCGAGGGAAAGCCTACAATGAGCAGTTCTTC. Drawing the rest from reference TRBV2 and TRBJ2-1, the complete variable domain is EPEVTQTPSHQVTQMGQEVILRCVPISNHLYFYWYRQILGQKVEFLVSFYNNEISEKSEIFDDQFSVERPDGSNFTLKIRSTKLEDSAMYFCASSEALRGKAYNEQFFGPGTRLTVL.

The chain combines TRBV9 with TRBJ2-2; a weak D match, TRBD1 (6 bases). Germline CDR1 and CDR2: SGDLS and YYNGEE. This CDR3 region has 15 residues. The V end lost 4 bases, the J end lost 5 bases, and 15 bases lay between the germline ends. CDR3 amino acids: CASSPGVGETGELFF. DNA of the CDR3: TGTGCCAGCAGCCCAGGGGTGGGGGAGACCGGGGAGCTGTTTTTT.

Only a few counts were recorded for this clonotype. The chain carries TRBV7-8 and TRBJ1-4, with D possibly matching TRBD1 (5 bases). Germline values: CDR1 SGHVS, CDR2 FQNEAQ. The V end was cut by 2 bases, the J end by 2 bases, with 15 bases between. This CDR3 is built from 17 residues. CDR3 sequence reads: CASSLTPGGSTNEKLFF. The CDR3 DNA sequence: TGTGCCAGCAGCTTAACGCCCGGGGGGTCGACTAATGAAAAACTGTTTTTT. Variable domain in full (rest from reference TRBV7-8 and TRBJ1-4): GAGVSQSPRYKVAKRGQDVALRCDPISGHVSLFWYQQALGQGPEFLTYFQNEAQLDKSGLPSDRFFAERPEGSVSTLKIQRTQQEDSAVYLCASSLTPGGSTNEKLFFGSGTQLSVL.

On this clonotype itself: Sequence at one end of the junction differs from germline and may be a read error. The genes are TRBV4-3 and TRBJ2-2; D may be TRBD2 (5 bases). The germline CDR1 and CDR2 sequences are LGHNA and YSLEER. CDR3 length equals 15 residues. CDR3 coding DNA: TGCGCCAGCAGCTACCTCAAGGATCCCACCGGGGAGCTGTTCTTT. Protein: CASSYLKDPTGELFF.